The 4 T cell receptor beta chains reported below all come from one sample, sequenced in a study of cytomegalovirus exposure and HLA in healthy donors. Use of 60 Vbeta and 13 Jbeta primers characterized the PCR. This table comes from immunoSEQ multiplex PCR, and its TCRdb copy is limited to in-frame clones, with some not included. The sample shows 25,000 to 40,000 clones, less than 55% of them seen only once. Sequenced: PBMCs. The receptor source for this set is a woman between 50 and 59 years old in good health and CMV-seronegative.

V is TRBV15 and J is TRBJ2-2, with TRBD1 identical over 8 bases. Losses at the gene ends were 0 bases for V and 5 bases for J; bases not matched to a gene: 2. Germline-derived CDR1 and CDR2 are LNHNV and YYDKDF (reference sequence). The CDR3 contains 15 residues. CDR3 amino acids: CATSRDRGHTGELFF. CDR3 in DNA: TGTGCCACCAGCAGAGACAGGGGGCATACCGGGGAGCTGTTTTTT.

This clone showed up just once. This sequence joins TRBV27 and TRBJ2-7, with D unclear. CDR1 MNHEY and CDR2 SMNVEV come from the germline V gene (reference sequence). The ends were cut back, 2 bases at V and 3 bases at J, with 17 bases in the middle. This CDR3 contains 16 residues. The CDR3 DNA sequence: TGTGCCAGCAGTTTAGGTGTACCGGGTAGCCTCTACGAGCAGTACTTC. Translated: CASSLGVPGSLYEQYF.

The chain joins TRBV9 to TRBJ2-1; D unresolved. There are 13 residues in the CDR3. Trimming stripped 0 bases from V and 7 bases from J, with 8 bases between. CDR1 and CDR2 (germline): SGDLS, YYNGEE. The DNA for the CDR3 is TGTGCCAGCAGCGTAGGAGTCGAGAATGAGCAGTTCTTC. Protein: CASSVGVENEQFF.

This clone was seen only a few times. V and J are TRBV28 and TRBJ2-7, with 10 bases matching TRBD1. Germline assignment: CDR1 MDHEN and CDR2 SYDVKM. Losses at the gene ends were 2 bases for V and 2 bases for J; bases not matched to a gene: 3. CDR3 size: 15 residues. CDR3 sequence (DNA): TGTGCCAGCAGTTTAAGGGACAGGGGCCCCTACGAGCAGTACTTC. It is translated as CASSLRDRGPYEQYF.